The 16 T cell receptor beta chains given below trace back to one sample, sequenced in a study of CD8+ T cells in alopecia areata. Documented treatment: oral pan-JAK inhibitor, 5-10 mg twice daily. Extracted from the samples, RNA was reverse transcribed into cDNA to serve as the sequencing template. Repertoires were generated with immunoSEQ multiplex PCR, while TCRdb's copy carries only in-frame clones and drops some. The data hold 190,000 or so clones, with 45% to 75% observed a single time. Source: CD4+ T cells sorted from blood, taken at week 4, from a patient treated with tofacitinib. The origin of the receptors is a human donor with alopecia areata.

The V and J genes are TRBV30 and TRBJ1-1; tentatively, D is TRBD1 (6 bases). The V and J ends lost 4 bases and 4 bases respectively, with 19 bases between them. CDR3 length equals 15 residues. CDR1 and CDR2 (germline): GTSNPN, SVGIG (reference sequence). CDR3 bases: TGTGCCTGGACCCTCTGGGGGGGGGCGGGCACTGAAGCTTTCTTT. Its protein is CAWTLWGGAGTEAFF. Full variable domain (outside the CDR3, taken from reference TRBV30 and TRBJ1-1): SQTIHQWPATLVQPVGSPLSLECTVEGTSNPNLYWYRQAAGRGLQLLFYSVGIGQISSEVPQNLSASRPQDRQFILSSKKLLLSDSGFYLCAWTLWGGAGTEAFFGQGTRLTVV.

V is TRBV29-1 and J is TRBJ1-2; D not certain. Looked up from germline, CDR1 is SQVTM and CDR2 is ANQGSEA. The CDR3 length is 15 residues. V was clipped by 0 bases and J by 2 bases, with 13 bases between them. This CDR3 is CSVEDVTEENYGYTF. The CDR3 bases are TGCAGCGTTGAAGATGTTACTGAGGAGAACTATGGCTACACCTTC.

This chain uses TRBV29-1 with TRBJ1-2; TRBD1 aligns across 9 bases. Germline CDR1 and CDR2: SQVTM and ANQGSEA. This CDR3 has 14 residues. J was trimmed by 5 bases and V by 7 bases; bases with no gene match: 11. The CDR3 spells CSAGQGPGPYGYTF. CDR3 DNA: TGCAGCGCGGGACAGGGACCCGGTCCTTATGGCTACACCTTC.

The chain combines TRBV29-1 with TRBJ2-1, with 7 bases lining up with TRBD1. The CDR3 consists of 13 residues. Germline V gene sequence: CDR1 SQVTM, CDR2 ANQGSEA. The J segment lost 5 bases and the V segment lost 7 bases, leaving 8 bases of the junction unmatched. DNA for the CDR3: TGCAGCGCTAGGGGGCTAGAACACAATGAGCAGTTCTTC. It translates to CSARGLEHNEQFF.

CDR3 sequence: CSVERPGDGYTF. CDR3 sequence (DNA): TGCAGCGTTGAAAGACCAGGGGATGGCTACACCTTC. This chain links TRBV29-1 with TRBJ1-2; D might be TRBD1 (6 bases). Germline assignment: CDR1 SQVTM and CDR2 ANQGSEA. CDR3 length: 12 residues. V lost 2 bases, J lost 6 bases, and 10 bases lay in between.

DNA for the CDR3: TGTGCCCCAGGAAGGCAGGGAGAAAAGTATTTT. Amino acids: CAPGRQGEKYF. This sequence joins TRBV2 and TRBJ2-3; D may match TRBD1 or TRBD2 (5 bases each). Germline CDR1 SNHLY, CDR2 FYNNEI. V was trimmed by 11 bases and J by 13 bases, leaving 19 bases between them. This CDR3 has 11 residues.

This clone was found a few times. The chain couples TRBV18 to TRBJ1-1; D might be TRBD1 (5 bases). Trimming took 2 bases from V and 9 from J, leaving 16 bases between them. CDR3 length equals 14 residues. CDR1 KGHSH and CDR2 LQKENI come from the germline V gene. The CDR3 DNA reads TGTGCCAGCTCACCATCAAAGGGGCAGGACCAAGCTTTCTTT. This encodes CASSPSKGQDQAFF.

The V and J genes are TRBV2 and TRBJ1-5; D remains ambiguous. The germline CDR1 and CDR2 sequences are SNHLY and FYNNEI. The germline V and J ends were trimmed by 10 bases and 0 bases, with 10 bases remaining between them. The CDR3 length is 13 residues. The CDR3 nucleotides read TGTGCCAACGGGAGGGATAGCAATCAGCCCCAGCATTTT. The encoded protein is CANGRDSNQPQHF. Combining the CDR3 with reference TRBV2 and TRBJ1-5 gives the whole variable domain EPEVTQTPSHQVTQMGQEVILRCVPISNHLYFYWYRQILGQKVEFLVSFYNNEISEKSEIFDDQFSVERPDGSNFTLKIRSTKLEDSAMYFCANGRDSNQPQHFGDGTRLSIL.

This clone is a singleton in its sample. The CDR3 nucleotides read TGCGCCAGCCTTGACAGCGATATCTTTGTATCTGGGGCCAACGTCCTGACTTTC. It codes for CASLDSDIFVSGANVLTF. The rearrangement uses TRBV23-1 and TRBJ2-6; a possible D gene is TRBD1 (5 bases). TRBV23-1 counts as an open reading frame of uncertain function. The length of the CDR3 is 18 residues. V lost 8 bases and J 1 base, leaving 21 bases between the germline ends.

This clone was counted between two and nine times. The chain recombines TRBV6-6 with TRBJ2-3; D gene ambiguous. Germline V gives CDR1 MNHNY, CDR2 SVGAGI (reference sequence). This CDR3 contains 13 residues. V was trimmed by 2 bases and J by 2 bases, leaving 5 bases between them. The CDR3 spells CASSYSYTDTQYF. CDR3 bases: TGTGCCAGCAGTTACAGTTACACAGATACGCAGTATTTT.

The CDR3 sequence: CASSWGTRPETQYF. The CDR3 DNA is TGTGCCAGCAGTTGGGGGACAAGGCCAGAGACCCAGTACTTC. The chain has TRBV28 and TRBJ2-5; perhaps TRBD1 as D (6 bases). Germline loops: CDR1 MDHEN, CDR2 SYDVKM. CDR3 length: 14 residues. The V end lost 4 bases, the J end lost 4 bases, and 13 bases lay between the germline ends. Full variable domain (missing parts from reference TRBV28 and TRBJ2-5): DVKVTQSSRYLVKRTGEKVFLECVQDMDHENMFWYRQDPGLGLRLIYFSYDVKMKEKGDIPEGYSVSREKKERFSLILESASTNQTSMYLCASSWGTRPETQYFGPGTRLLVL.

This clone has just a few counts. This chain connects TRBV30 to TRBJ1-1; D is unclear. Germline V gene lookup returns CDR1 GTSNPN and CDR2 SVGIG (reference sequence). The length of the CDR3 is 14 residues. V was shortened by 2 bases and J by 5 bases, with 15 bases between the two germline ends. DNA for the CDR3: TGTGCCTGGAGTCAGCAGCATATGCGAACTGAAGCTTTCTTT. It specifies CAWSQQHMRTEAFF.

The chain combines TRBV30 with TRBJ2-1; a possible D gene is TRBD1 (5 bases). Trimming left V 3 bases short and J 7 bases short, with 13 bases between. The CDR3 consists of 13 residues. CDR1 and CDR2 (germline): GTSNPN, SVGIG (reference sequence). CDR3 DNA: TGTGCCTGGAGAAGGGGCCTCTTGAATGAGCAGTTCTTC. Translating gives CAWRRGLLNEQFF.

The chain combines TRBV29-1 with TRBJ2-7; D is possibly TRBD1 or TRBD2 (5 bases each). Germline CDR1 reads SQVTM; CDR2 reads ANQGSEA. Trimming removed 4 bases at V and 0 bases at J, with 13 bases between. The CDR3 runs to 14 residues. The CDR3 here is CSVARGSSSYEQYF. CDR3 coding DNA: TGCAGCGTTGCGAGGGGTTCAAGCTCCTACGAGCAGTACTTC.

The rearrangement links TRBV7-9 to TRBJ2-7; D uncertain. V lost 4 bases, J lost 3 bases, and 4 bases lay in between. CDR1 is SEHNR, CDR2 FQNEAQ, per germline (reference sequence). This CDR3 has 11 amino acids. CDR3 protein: CASSYNYEQYF. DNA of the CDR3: TGTGCCAGCAGCTACAACTACGAGCAGTACTTC.

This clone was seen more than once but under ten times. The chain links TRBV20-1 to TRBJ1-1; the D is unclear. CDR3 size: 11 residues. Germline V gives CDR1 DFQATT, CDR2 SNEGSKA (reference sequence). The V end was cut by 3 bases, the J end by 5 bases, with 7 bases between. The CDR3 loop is CSASQLTEAFF. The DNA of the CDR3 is TGCAGTGCTAGCCAGTTGACTGAAGCTTTCTTT.